Listed below are T cell receptor beta chains from one sample, sequenced in a study of PD-1 blockade in classical Hodgkin lymphoma. Profiling relied on immunoSEQ multiplex PCR, and the TCRdb table lists in-frame clones only, not all of them. Of about 47,000 clones in the sample, 90% are singletons; the top ten hold 11% to 15%. The starting material was peripheral blood mononuclear cells (PBMCs), obtained before the fourth cycle of nivolumab. These receptors all come from a human donor with classical Hodgkin lymphoma. Each CDR3 is given with its conserved first and last residue. Fields, in order: CDR3 length, V gene, D gene, J gene, CDR3 DNA, CDR3 protein. The D gene is left open where the match is weak.

length: 14
V: TRBV6-1
D: -
J: TRBJ2-7
DNA: TGTGCCAGCTGGGCCGGACAGACGACCTACGAGCAGTACTTC
CDR3: CASWAGQTTYEQYF

length: 16
V: TRBV28
D: TRBD1
J: TRBJ2-7
DNA: TGTGCCAGCACCTCGACCGGGACAGAGTTCTCCTACGAGCAGTACTTC
CDR3: CASTSTGTEFSYEQYF

length: 14
V: TRBV27
D: -
J: TRBJ1-5
DNA: TGTGCCAGCAGTTTACTAGGTGGAAAGCAGCCCCAGCATTTT
CDR3: CASSLLGGKQPQHF

length: 16
V: TRBV27
D: -
J: TRBJ2-5
DNA: TGTGCCAGCAGTTCAGGTCCAGGGTCGTACCAAGAGACCCAGTACTTC
CDR3: CASSSGPGSYQETQYF

length: 14
V: TRBV10-1
D: -
J: TRBJ1-5
DNA: TGCGCCAGCAAACTTGACAATTCCAATCAGCCCCAGCATTTT
CDR3: CASKLDNSNQPQHF

length: 17
V: TRBV11-2
D: -
J: TRBJ2-3
DNA: TGTGCCAGCAGCCGCGCCGCGCGTGCCCCTCCTTCAGATACGCAGTATTTT
CDR3: CASSRAARAPPSDTQYF

length: 17
V: TRBV19
D: -
J: TRBJ1-1
DNA: TGTGCCAGTAGTATAGGGAGGGACGGGGTCATGAACACTGAAGCTTTCTTT
CDR3: CASSIGRDGVMNTEAFF

length: 14
V: TRBV7-9
D: -
J: TRBJ1-2
DNA: TGTGCCAGCAGCTTAGAAGGTGGTGAGGGTGGCTACACCTTC
CDR3: CASSLEGGEGGYTF

length: 14
V: TRBV5-4
D: -
J: TRBJ2-2
DNA: TGTGCCAGCACCCCTGGACACGGGACCGGGGAGCTGTTTTTT
CDR3: CASTPGHGTGELFF

length: 13
V: TRBV14
D: TRBD1
J: TRBJ1-5
DNA: TGTGCCAGCAGCCCGACAGGGAATCAGCCCCAGCATTTT
CDR3: CASSPTGNQPQHF

length: 14
V: TRBV19
D: -
J: TRBJ2-7
DNA: TGTGCCAGTAGTCCTGCCGGGACACCCTACGAGCAGTACTTC
CDR3: CASSPAGTPYEQYF

length: 14
V: TRBV18
D: TRBD1
J: TRBJ2-3
DNA: TGTGCCAGCTCACTGGGACAGGGGGCGAATACGCAGTATTTT
CDR3: CASSLGQGANTQYF

length: 14
V: TRBV5-1
D: -
J: TRBJ2-5
DNA: TGCGCCACCCAATGGACTGGCAGTCAAGAGACCCAGTACTTC
CDR3: CATQWTGSQETQYF

length: 15
V: TRBV6-6
D: TRBD1
J: TRBJ2-7
DNA: TGTGCCAGCAGTCCCCGGGACAGGGGACATCGGGAGCAGTACTTC
CDR3: CASSPRDRGHREQYF

length: 19
V: TRBV11-3
D: -
J: TRBJ2-7
DNA: TGTGCCAGCAGCTCCGAGGCATATTGGGGCCCGACGGCAGCCTACGAGCAGTACTTC
CDR3: CASSSEAYWGPTAAYEQYF